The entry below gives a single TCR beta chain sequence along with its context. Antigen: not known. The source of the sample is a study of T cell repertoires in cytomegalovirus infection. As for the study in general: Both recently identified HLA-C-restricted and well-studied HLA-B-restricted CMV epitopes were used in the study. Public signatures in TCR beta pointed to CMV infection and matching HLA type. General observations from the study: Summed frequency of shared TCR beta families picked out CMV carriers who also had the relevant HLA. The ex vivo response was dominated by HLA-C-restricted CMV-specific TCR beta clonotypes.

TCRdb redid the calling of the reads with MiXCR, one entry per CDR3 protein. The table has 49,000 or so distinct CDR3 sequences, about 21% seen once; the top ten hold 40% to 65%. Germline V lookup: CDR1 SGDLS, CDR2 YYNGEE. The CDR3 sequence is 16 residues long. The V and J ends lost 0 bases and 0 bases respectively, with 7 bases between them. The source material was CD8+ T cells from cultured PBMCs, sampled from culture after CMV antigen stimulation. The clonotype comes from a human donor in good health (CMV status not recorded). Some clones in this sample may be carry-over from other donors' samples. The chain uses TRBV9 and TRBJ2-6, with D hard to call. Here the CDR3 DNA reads TGTGCCAGCAGCGTAGCTAGGTCCTCTGGGGCCAACGTCCTGACTTTC. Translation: CASSVARSSGANVLTF.